A single sample is the source of the 32 T cell receptor beta chains below, sequenced in a study of human T cells and chemical hapten exposure. Time point in this sample: patch test 3, about 24 weeks after DPC sensitization. Treatment of the sample: therapeutic diphenylcyclopropenone sensitization with weekly scalp DPC. One entry per CDR3 protein, called by TCRdb with MiXCR from the RACE reads. The sample has 25,000 to 35,000 distinct CDR3 sequences, approximately 5.8% seen once; the top ten hold about 5.6%. Sequences were derived from whole blood, sampled in connection with sensitization to the hapten diphenylcyclopropenone (DPC). These receptors were collected from a man aged 25 to 40 with alopecia areata. Some clones in this sample may be carry-over from other donors' samples.

This clonotype was counted many times. This chain joins TRBV27 and TRBJ2-2, with unresolved D. V was trimmed by 5 bases and J by 4 bases, leaving 11 bases between them. CDR3 length equals 14 residues. Germline CDR1 MNHEY, CDR2 SMNVEV (reference sequence). The CDR3 DNA is TGTGCCAGCAGTCCTACAGAATTCACCGGGGAGCTGTTTTTT. As protein: CASSPTEFTGELFF.

This clonotype has a count of ten or more. This chain uses TRBV3-1 with TRBJ1-3; possible D gene TRBD1, 5 bases. Germline CDR1 LGHDT, CDR2 YNNKEL (reference sequence). The V end was cut by 1 base, the J end by 4 bases, with 11 bases between. The CDR3 sequence is 15 residues long. CDR3 region: CASSQGGEPGNTIYF. The DNA for the CDR3 is TGTGCCAGCAGCCAAGGGGGGGAGCCAGGAAACACCATATATTTT.

This clonotype was counted at least ten times. V usage is TRBV4-1 and J usage is TRBJ1-2, with 8 bases fitting TRBD1. Trimming took 4 bases from V and 4 from J; bases not matched to a gene: 5. This CDR3 has 14 residues. Germline loops: CDR1 MGHRA, CDR2 YSYEKL. Written as DNA, the CDR3 is TGCGCCAGCAGCCCCGATCAGGGGGCCTATGGCTACACCTTC. It encodes CASSPDQGAYGYTF.

Ten or more counts support this clonotype. This chain connects TRBV12-3 or TRBV12-4 to TRBJ2-3, with 7 bases fitting TRBD1. Unmatched junction bases numbered 4, after V lost 6 bases and J lost 1 base. The CDR3 consists of 14 residues. This CDR3 reads CASSLGQRTDTQYF. CDR3 sequence (DNA): TGTGCCAGCAGCCTGGGACAGCGCACAGATACGCAGTATTTT.

In the case of this clonotype: This could be a read error, since a much larger clone is one nucleotide away. The V gene is TRBV20-1, the J gene TRBJ2-1; D may be TRBD2 (6 bases). Germline loops: CDR1 DFQATT, CDR2 SNEGSKA (reference sequence). This CDR3 spans 12 amino acids. The CDR3 DNA sequence: TGCAGTGCTATGGGGGGAGCCAATGGGCAGTTCTTC. It is translated as CSAMGGANGQFF.

This clonotype was found many times. This chain connects TRBV7-2 to TRBJ2-3, with D unclear. The germline gives CDR1 SGHTA, CDR2 FQGNSA. The CDR3 is made up of 15 amino acids. V dropped 5 bases and J dropped 4 bases, with 16 bases sitting between them. This CDR3 reads CASSPNNSPADTQYF. The DNA for the CDR3 is TGTGCCAGCAGCCCTAATAACTCCCCGGCAGATACGCAGTATTTT.

The table lists this clonotype with a few counts. The rearrangement uses TRBV6-1 and TRBJ1-2; the D gene is possibly TRBD1 (6 bases). The germline V and J ends were trimmed by 4 bases and 2 bases, with 14 bases remaining between them. This CDR3 region has 15 residues. In germline, CDR1 is MNHNS, CDR2 SASEGT. CDR3 region: CASSGGGFANYGYTF. The CDR3 coding sequence is TGTGCCAGCAGTGGAGGGGGGTTCGCAAACTATGGCTACACCTTC.

In its sample, this clonotype was seen many times. This chain connects TRBV20-1 to TRBJ2-3; D ambiguous. The CDR3 is 13 residues long. Trimming shortened V by 3 bases and J by 2 bases, and 9 bases separated the two germline ends. Germline CDR1 is DFQATT and CDR2 is SNEGSKA (reference sequence). CDR3 in amino acids: CSARLVVTDTQYF. CDR3 nucleotide sequence: TGCAGTGCTAGGCTGGTAGTCACAGATACGCAGTATTTT.

As for this clonotype: A much larger clone lies one base from this, so it may be a read error. The chain employs TRBV24-1 and TRBJ1-1; no definite D call. The CDR3 is 14 amino acids. V gave up 0 bases and J gave up 4 bases, with 8 bases separating them. Germline V CDR1 and CDR2: KGHDR, SFDVKD. The DNA for the CDR3 is TGTGCCACCAGTGATTTGCCCCAAAGCACTGAAGCTTTCTTT. Protein sequence: CATSDLPQSTEAFF.

This clonotype was detected many times. The DNA for the CDR3 is TGTGCCAGCAGCCCCGGCGGGACAGGGAGTGGAAACACCATATATTTT. Amino acid sequence: CASSPGGTGSGNTIYF. The V and J genes are TRBV7-2 and TRBJ1-3; the match to TRBD1 covers 9 bases. The CDR3 extends over 16 amino acids. The trim removed 5 bases at V and 3 bases at J, leaving 8 bases unmatched. Germline lookup yields CDR1 SGHTA and CDR2 FQGNSA.

This chain uses TRBV7-8 with TRBJ1-5; D is ambiguous. The germline V gene encodes CDR1 SGHVS and CDR2 FQNEAQ. Trimming took off 4 bases at V and 5 bases at J, with 12 bases between the two ends. This CDR3 has 14 residues. The CDR3 region has the DNA TGTGCCAGCAGCTACGCCCATCGGGATCAGCCCCAGCATTTT. It encodes CASSYAHRDQPQHF. Variable domain in full (rest from reference TRBV7-8 and TRBJ1-5): GAGVSQSPRYKVAKRGQDVALRCDPISGHVSLFWYQQALGQGPEFLTYFQNEAQLDKSGLPSDRFFAERPEGSVSTLKIQRTQQEDSAVYLCASSYAHRDQPQHFGDGTRLSIL.

This clonotype was seen at least ten times. The V gene is TRBV20-1, the J gene TRBJ2-3; D possibly corresponds to TRBD2 (6 bases). Per the germline V gene, CDR1 is DFQATT and CDR2 is SNEGSKA (reference sequence). This CDR3 region has 13 residues. CDR3 in amino acids: CTGEEQLGDTQYF. DNA of the CDR3: TGCACCGGGGAGGAACAGCTAGGGGATACGCAGTATTTT.

This rearrangement joins TRBV20-1 to TRBJ2-3; the D gene could be TRBD1 or TRBD2 (5 bases each). Germline V gene sequence: CDR1 DFQATT, CDR2 SNEGSKA (reference sequence). Trimming left V 2 bases short and J 7 bases short, with 13 bases between. This CDR3 spans 13 amino acids. DNA of the CDR3: TGCAGTGCTAGACACGGGGCCGCGTATACGCAGTATTTT. This encodes CSARHGAAYTQYF.

This clonotype was counted at least ten times. The chain links TRBV6-2 or TRBV6-3 to TRBJ2-7; perhaps D is TRBD1 or TRBD2 (6 bases each). This CDR3 has 15 residues. V shed 6 bases and J shed 2 bases, with 17 bases lying between them. The V gene's germline CDR1 is MNHEY and CDR2 SVGEGT. The CDR3 DNA sequence: TGTGCCAGCAGCTTGACGGGGGCAAATGCCTACGAGCAGTACTTC. Protein: CASSLTGANAYEQYF.

This clonotype was detected ten times or more. This rearrangement joins TRBV7-9 to TRBJ1-2; TRBD1 agrees at 7 bases. The CDR3 runs to 14 residues. Germline values: CDR1 SEHNR, CDR2 FQNEAQ (reference sequence). The J segment lost 5 bases and the V segment lost 3 bases, leaving 6 bases of the junction unmatched. The DNA for the CDR3 is TGTGCCAGCAGCTTGTCCGGGACAGATTATGGCTACACCTTC. Its protein is CASSLSGTDYGYTF.

This clonotype has ten or more counts. The V call is TRBV4-1, the J call TRBJ1-2, with D possibly TRBD1 on 5 matching bases. Trimming cost V 0 bases and J 3 bases, with 14 bases left between them. The CDR3 runs to 16 residues. Germline CDR1 and CDR2: MGHRA and YSYEKL. The CDR3 protein is CASSQEPGQGHYGYTF. The CDR3 region has the DNA TGCGCCAGCAGCCAAGAGCCGGGGCAGGGCCACTATGGCTACACCTTC.

Many counts were recorded for this clonotype. V and J are TRBV12-3 or TRBV12-4 and TRBJ2-7; 9 nucleotides line up with TRBD1. The CDR3 spans 14 residues. J gave up 3 bases and V 5 bases, and 5 bases lay outside the gene matches. The CDR3: CASSPRQGDYEQYF. Here the CDR3 DNA reads TGTGCCAGCAGTCCAAGACAGGGGGACTACGAGCAGTACTTC.

This clonotype has a count of ten or more. The chain uses TRBV6-2 or TRBV6-3 and TRBJ1-2; no clear D. CDR3 length equals 14 residues. Between the trimmed V and J ends, which lost 4 bases and 6 bases, there was a span of 15 bases. Germline values: CDR1 MNHEY, CDR2 SVGEGT. DNA of the CDR3: TGTGCCAGCAGTTCCCCCCTCGACAAGCATGGCTACACCTTC. This sequence encodes CASSSPLDKHGYTF.

This clonotype has at least ten counts. The V and J genes are TRBV7-9 and TRBJ1-1; D is perhaps TRBD1 (6 bases). The germline CDR1 and CDR2 sequences are SEHNR and FQNEAQ (reference sequence). This CDR3 has 15 amino acids. With 1 base removed from V and 2 bases from J, the gap between germline ends came to 11 bases. CDR3 DNA sequence: TGTGCCAGCAGCTTAGGGGTACAGGGCAACACTGAAGCTTTCTTT. This encodes CASSLGVQGNTEAFF.

Regarding this clonotype: It may be a read error: a sequence one base away is much more abundant. The chain combines TRBV20-1 with TRBJ1-1, with D uncertain. The length of the CDR3 is 14 residues. Germline CDR1 and CDR2: DFQATT and SNEGSKA (reference sequence). V lost 0 bases and J lost 3, with 11 bases in between. Here the CDR3 DNA reads TGCAGTGCTAGAGATCGAGGGCAGGACACTGAAGCTTTCTTT. Translating it yields CSARDRGQDTEAFF.

There are many counts of this clonotype. The chain employs TRBV7-2 and TRBJ2-6; D uncertain. Trimming stripped 2 bases from V and 2 bases from J, with 7 bases between. CDR1 is SGHTA and CDR2 is FQGNSA in the germline V gene. The CDR3 runs 15 residues. In DNA form, the CDR3 reads TGTGCCAGCAGCTTACGCAGTGCTGGGGCCAACGTCCTGACTTTC. This translates into CASSLRSAGANVLTF.

This clonotype was seen repeatedly, ten times or more. V and J are TRBV6-2 or TRBV6-3 and TRBJ2-4; D is ambiguous. The CDR3 is 14 amino acids. Trimming removed 6 bases at V and 1 base at J, with 10 bases between. CDR1 and CDR2 from the germline V gene are MNHEY and SVGEGT. The CDR3 DNA is TGTGCCAGCAGCCCCGTAGGGGCCAAAAACATTCAGTACTTC. Protein: CASSPVGAKNIQYF.

This clonotype came up many times. The chain has TRBV18 and TRBJ2-4; TRBD1 agrees at 8 bases. From germline, CDR1 is KGHSH and CDR2 LQKENI. The CDR3 spans 14 residues. V dropped 3 bases and J dropped 6; count of bases not matched to a gene: 4. CDR3 coding DNA: TGTGCCAGCTCACCGGACAGGGAGCTAAACATTCAGTACTTC. It specifies CASSPDRELNIQYF.

This clonotype was counted ten times or more. This chain uses TRBV12-3 or TRBV12-4 with TRBJ1-3; D unclear. The CDR3 runs to 17 residues. Trimming shortened V by 3 bases and J by 0 bases, and 15 bases separated the two germline ends. As DNA, the CDR3 is TGTGCCAGCAGTTTGAGAAGAACCCTATTCTCTGGAAACACCATATATTTT. It specifies CASSLRRTLFSGNTIYF.

This clonotype was recorded many times. This chain connects TRBV27 to TRBJ2-7; D is possibly TRBD1 or TRBD2 (5 bases each). V dropped 2 bases and J dropped 7 bases, with 15 bases sitting between them. Germline assignment: CDR1 MNHEY and CDR2 SMNVEV (reference sequence). The CDR3 length is 14 residues. CDR3 region: CASSLGQGVGEQYF. In nucleotides, the CDR3 is TGTGCCAGCAGTTTAGGGCAGGGAGTAGGTGAGCAGTACTTC.

In its sample, this clonotype is medium-sized. The chain has TRBV7-8 and TRBJ2-3; D uncertain. This CDR3 comprises 13 residues. Germline CDR1 reads SGHVS; CDR2 reads FQNEAQ. With 5 bases removed from V and 6 bases from J, the gap between germline ends came to 12 bases. The CDR3 reads CASSPPREDTQYF. In nucleotides, the CDR3 is TGTGCCAGCAGCCCCCCCCGAGAGGATACGCAGTATTTT.

The table lists this clonotype with many counts. This sequence joins TRBV20-1 and TRBJ2-7, with 11 bases fitting TRBD2. CDR1 is DFQATT, CDR2 SNEGSKA, per germline (reference sequence). The CDR3 has 15 residues. After removal of 1 base from V and 4 bases from J, the junction contained 6 bases not matched to a gene. CDR3 in amino acids: CSARVPSGRKYEQYF. DNA for the CDR3: TGCAGTGCTAGAGTCCCTAGCGGGAGGAAGTACGAGCAGTACTTC.

V and J are TRBV10-1 and TRBJ2-7; 13 bases fit TRBD2. V trimming: 4 bases; J trimming: 8 bases; junction bases outside the gene matches: 5. The CDR3 is made up of 14 amino acids. Germline lookup yields CDR1 WNHNN and CDR2 SYGVQD (reference sequence). CDR3 sequence: CASSGTSGSYKQYF. CDR3 bases: TGCGCCAGCAGTGGGACTAGCGGGAGTTACAAGCAGTACTTC.

This clonotype has at least ten counts. The genes are TRBV2 and TRBJ2-3, with unresolved D. Germline V gene lookup returns CDR1 SNHLY and CDR2 FYNNEI. The CDR3 is made up of 16 amino acids. V shed 2 bases and J shed 6 bases, with 18 bases lying between them. The CDR3 DNA reads TGTGCCAGCAGTGAAACGAACGGGCCTCCAGGCGATACGCAGTATTTT. This translates into CASSETNGPPGDTQYF.

At least ten counts were recorded for this clonotype. The rearrangement uses TRBV20-1 and TRBJ2-1, with 11 bases lining up with TRBD2. This CDR3 comprises 19 residues. With V trimmed by 2 bases and J by 8 bases, 20 bases remained unmatched. The germline V gene encodes CDR1 DFQATT and CDR2 SNEGSKA (reference sequence). The CDR3 reads CSARLLTLAGGPLFDEQFF. The CDR3, as DNA: TGCAGTGCTAGATTACTTACCTTAGCGGGAGGGCCACTTTTCGATGAGCAGTTCTTC.

The chain uses TRBV7-9 and TRBJ2-3, with D possibly TRBD1 on 6 matching bases. V was trimmed by 3 bases and J by 0 bases, leaving 7 bases between them. This CDR3 contains 14 residues. Per germline, CDR1 SEHNR and CDR2 FQNEAQ (reference sequence). The CDR3 nucleotides are TGTGCCAGCAGCTTTACAGGGAGCACAGATACGCAGTATTTT. Translating it yields CASSFTGSTDTQYF.

This clonotype has ten or more counts. The V and J genes are TRBV7-8 and TRBJ2-1, with D perhaps matching TRBD2 (6 bases). V gave up 1 base and J gave up 0 bases, with 10 bases separating them. Germline V gives CDR1 SGHVS, CDR2 FQNEAQ. This CDR3 has 16 residues. The CDR3 sequence is CASSLVSGDSYNEQFF. The CDR3 nucleotides read TGTGCCAGCAGCTTAGTGTCGGGGGACTCCTACAATGAGCAGTTCTTC.